What follows describes a single T cell receptor beta chain. What it recognizes is unknown. Generated by immunoSEQ multiplex PCR, the TCRdb table keeps only in-frame clones and is missing some. The data show roughly 190,000 clones, more than 80% seen once. The germline gives CDR1 SGHRS, CDR2 YFSETQ. The trim removed 4 bases at V and 6 bases at J, leaving 5 bases unmatched. There are 15 residues in the CDR3. The sample comes from a study of T cell responses to AZD1222 COVID-19 vaccine. Findings of the study overall: Researchers took repertoire samples only after the peak T cell response had come. Per reports, nearly half of all spike-specific TCRs target regions that are unmutated in variants. Spike-wide vaccine-associated CD4 TCRs dominated at 160-218 and 743-854.

This sequence was found in an adult who received the MenACWY meningococcal vaccine as a control. J is TRBJ2-1 and V is TRBV5-1; 12 nucleotides align to TRBD2. Specimen: peripheral blood, collected 28 days after the second dose of the MenACWY control vaccine. This CDR3 is CASSTRLAGVNEQFF. The CDR3 nucleotides are TGCGCCAGCAGCACGAGACTAGCGGGAGTCAATGAGCAGTTCTTC.